The clone carrying this T cell receptor beta chain was seen more than once but under ten times. This record belongs to a study of blood T cell repertoires in COVID-19. On the study more broadly: The United States, Italy and Spain were the sources of the acute and convalescent COVID-19 samples. Nucleic acid was either cDNA or gDNA, and it came from T cells, B-cell-depleted T cells, or PBMCs.

In the study's own analysis: Reference gene primers were amplified, and this amplification served to estimate nucleated cell counts. Profiling relied on immunoSEQ multiplex PCR, and the TCRdb table lists in-frame clones only, not all of them. V and J calls and clone size come straight from that table; D and trimming were deduced from the DNA. The sample has tens of thousands of clones, about three quarters seen once. Germline lookup yields CDR1 SGHTA and CDR2 FQGTGA. The CDR3 is 15 residues long. V was shortened by 0 bases and J by 5 bases, with 8 bases between the two germline ends. The material sequenced was peripheral blood. This receptor was obtained from a woman in her sixties or seventies with acute or convalescent COVID-19. The chain is built from TRBV7-3 and TRBJ1-6; no firm D call. The CDR3 nucleotides read TGTGCCAGCAGCTTAACTGCCGGGAATAATTCACCCCTCCACTTT. Translating it yields CASSLTAGNNSPLHF.